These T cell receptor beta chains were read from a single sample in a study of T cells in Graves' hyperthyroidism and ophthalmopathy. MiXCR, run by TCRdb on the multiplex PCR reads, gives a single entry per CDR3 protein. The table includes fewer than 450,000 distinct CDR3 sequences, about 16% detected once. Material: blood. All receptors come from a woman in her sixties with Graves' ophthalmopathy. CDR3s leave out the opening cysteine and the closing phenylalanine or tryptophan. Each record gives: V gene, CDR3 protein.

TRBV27,ASSLTVEETQY
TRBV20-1,SARGRGGSSYNEQF
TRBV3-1,ASSQLAGQETQY
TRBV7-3,ASSSGMGEQY
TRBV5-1,ASSLALEYNEQF
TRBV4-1,ASSQGRDFKEPQH
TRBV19,ASSIQGGRFHTLNTEAF
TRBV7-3,ASSLWSVAGVGEQF
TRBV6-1,ASTRGALAPVSGANVLT
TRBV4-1,ASSLLGGDQETQY
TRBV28,ASTSGGWETQY
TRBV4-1,ASSQEFSAASGRRRDTQY
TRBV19,ASSMGLVDTQY
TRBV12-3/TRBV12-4,ASSQDRGLREKLF
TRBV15,ATSRDGEVSTEAF
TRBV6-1,ASTTRGTTEAF
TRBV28,ASSPDDGVAF
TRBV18,ASSQGLAGGPGNEQF
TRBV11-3,ASSSGQGGETQY
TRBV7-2,ASSLAGRLNTEAF
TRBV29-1,SVEDGGGEQY
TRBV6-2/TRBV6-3,ASSSLGQLSYNEQF
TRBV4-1,ASSQGNEQY
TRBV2,ASGGGRGNSPLH
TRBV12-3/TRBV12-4,ASSSSSRNTIY
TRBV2,ARGTLSGSTNEQF
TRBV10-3,TISEAGLAGDEQF
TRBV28,ASSLGDRIPRMYGYT
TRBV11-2,ASSLVAGGGYEQY
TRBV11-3,ASSLDIGAGEQF
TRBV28,ASSSRDRGLTGELF
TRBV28,ASSSGQGAGGSHNEQF
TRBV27,ASSLRRQHFNEKLF
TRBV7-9,ASSEAGGTEAF
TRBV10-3,AISRTGPSYNEQF
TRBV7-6,ASSLTAAGVAYEQY
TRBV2,ASSEWLAGEDEQF
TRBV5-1,ASSVDRGDYEQY
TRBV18,ASSPTSAYEQY
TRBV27,ASSSRLAGGAPYNEQF
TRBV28,ASADGGEQY
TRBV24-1,ATSDLPTNYGYT
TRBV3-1,ASSQDPTGSYEQY
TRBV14,ASSLLEVEETQY
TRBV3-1,ASSRVTKETQY
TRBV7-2,ASSLASAGYEQY
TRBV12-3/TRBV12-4,ASSWDHEQF
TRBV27,ASSLGNDEQY
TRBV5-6,ASSFPGGSGYEQY
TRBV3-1,ASSPPRASPPEAF
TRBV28,ASSWAGAGSYNEQF
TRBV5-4,ASSLAFGQGTDTQY
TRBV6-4,ASSIGRNQPQR
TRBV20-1,SALTGGYNEQF
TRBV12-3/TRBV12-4,ASSTTTPRGSEAF
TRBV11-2,ASSLDRGGAYEQY
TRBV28,ASSISWAPGVQQRTH
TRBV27,ASSLARGSAGIQY
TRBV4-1,ASSQDRGQGAWNEQF
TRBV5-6,ASSSIPGQYSYEQY